The rows below give T cell receptor beta chains drawn from one sample of a study of cytomegalovirus exposure and HLA in healthy donors. Clones were read by immunoSEQ multiplex PCR, and TCRdb kept only the in-frame ones, dropping some. Of approximately 210,000 clones listed, about 76% are singletons. Sequencing was performed on PBMCs. These receptors all stem from a male donor in good health and CMV-seropositive. The CDR3 runs from the conserved cysteine through the conserved F or W. D genes are given only for firm matches. Some rows mark clone size as missing; the rest say once, few, many or name a class of expanded clone.

V	D	J	size	DNA	CDR3
TRBV5-1	TRBD1	TRBJ2-5	-	TGCGCCAGCAGCATAGGACAGGGTAGGAGAGAGACCCAGTACTTC	CASSIGQGRRETQYF
TRBV7-2	TRBD2	TRBJ2-1	-	TGTGCCAGCAACCGAGGGCTCAGCGGGGGGGCAGGCGAGCAGTTCTTC	CASNRGLSGGAGEQFF
TRBV6-1	-	TRBJ2-3	-	TGTGCCAGCAGTGAACTCGCCCCGGCGGGCACAGATACGCAGTATTTT	CASSELAPAGTDTQYF
TRBV12-5	-	TRBJ2-7	-	TGTGCTAGTGGTTTGGTCGGTAGTAAGAGGGCTGCGAACTACGAGCAGTACTTC	CASGLVGSKRAANYEQYF
TRBV18	TRBD2	TRBJ2-2	-	TGTGCCAGCTCACCACAGTCAGTAGCGGGCACCGGGGAGCTGTTTTTT	CASSPQSVAGTGELFF
TRBV7-2	-	TRBJ1-2	-	TGTGCCAGCAGCTCGACAGGATCCGGATTATATGGCTACACCTTC	CASSSTGSGLYGYTF
TRBV29-1	TRBD1	TRBJ1-3	-	TGCAGCGTTGAAAAGGGACAGGGACCTGGAAACACCATATATTTT	CSVEKGQGPGNTIYF
TRBV27	-	TRBJ1-1	once	TGTGCCAGCAGTTATCCCCGACAGGAGATGAACACTGAAGCTTTCTTT	CASSYPRQEMNTEAFF
TRBV9	TRBD2	TRBJ2-3	-	TGTGCCAGCAGCGTAGAGGGACTAGCGGAAAATACGCAGTATTTT	CASSVEGLAENTQYF
TRBV11-2	-	TRBJ1-1	-	TGTGCCAGCAGCAATGTAATAGACACTGGGAACACTGAAGCTTTCTTT	CASSNVIDTGNTEAFF
TRBV27	-	TRBJ2-6	-	TGTGCCAGCAGTTTAGTAAGCTCTGGGGCCAACGTTCTGACTTTC	CASSLVSSGANVLTF
TRBV21-1	-	TRBJ2-7	-	TGTGCCAGCAGCGCCCCCGGGACAGGGGTCCTCCATAGCTCCTACGAGCAGTACTTC	CASSAPGTGVLHSSYEQYF
TRBV27	-	TRBJ2-7	-	TGTGCCAGCACCGGCGGGATGTACTACGAGCAGTACTTC	CASTGGMYYEQYF
TRBV6-4	-	TRBJ2-7	-	TGTGCCAGCAGTTACCGGTGGGGGCACGACTACGAGCAGTACTTC	CASSYRWGHDYEQYF
TRBV5-4	TRBD1	TRBJ2-6	-	TGTGCCAGCAGCTTGGTTTTAGGGGGCCCCTCTGGGGCCAACGTCCTGACTTTC	CASSLVLGGPSGANVLTF
TRBV2	-	TRBJ1-2	-	TGTGCCAGCAGTATCCAGGGAAATGGCTACACCTTC	CASSIQGNGYTF